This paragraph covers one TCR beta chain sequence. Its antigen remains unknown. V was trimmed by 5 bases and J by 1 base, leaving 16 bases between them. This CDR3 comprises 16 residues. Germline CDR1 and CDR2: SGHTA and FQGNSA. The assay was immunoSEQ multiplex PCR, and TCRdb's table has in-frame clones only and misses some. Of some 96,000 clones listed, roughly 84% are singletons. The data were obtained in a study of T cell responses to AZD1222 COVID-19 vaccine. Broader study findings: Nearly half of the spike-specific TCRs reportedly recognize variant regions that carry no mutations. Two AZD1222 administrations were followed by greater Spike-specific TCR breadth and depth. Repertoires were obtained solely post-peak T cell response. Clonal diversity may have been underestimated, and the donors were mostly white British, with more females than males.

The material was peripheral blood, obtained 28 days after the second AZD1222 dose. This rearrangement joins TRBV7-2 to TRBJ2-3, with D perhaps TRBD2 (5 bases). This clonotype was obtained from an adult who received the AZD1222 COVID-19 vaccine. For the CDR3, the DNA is TGTGCCAGCAGCCCAGGCGTACGGGGAGGCACAGATACGCAGTATTTT. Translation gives CASSPGVRGGTDTQYF.